This T cell receptor beta chain was sequenced for a study of graft-versus-host responses after intestinal transplantation. Across the study: Transplants were multivisceral, liver-intestinal, or isolated intestinal. Study-wide results and limits: Detection of GvH clones occurred in recipient marrow, and some had their first appearance in ileum or blood. Across patients carrying graft-donor T cell macrochimerism, allografts held high graft-versus-host to host-versus-graft clonal ratios.

About this clone itself: Its antigen is unknown.

Profiled with immunoSEQ multiplex PCR; TCRdb holds only in-frame clones, not every one. This sample carries 75,000 to 100,000 clones, approximately 92% of them seen once, and the ten largest clones take about 0.5%. The source of this sequence is a human donor who received an intestinal transplant. The sequences come from unstimulated CD8+ T cells sorted from spleen or lymph node cells, collected before intestinal transplant.

CDR3 DNA: TGTGCCAGCCGGGAAAGCGGACTAGCGGGAGCGGGCTACTTC. It yields the protein CASRESGLAGAGYF. The chain employs TRBV6-6 and TRBJ2-7, with 13 bases that match TRBD2. With 8 bases clipped from V and 13 bases from J, the junction kept 14 bases outside the gene matches. Germline loops: CDR1 MNHNY, CDR2 SVGAGI (reference sequence). The CDR3 runs 14 residues.